These 27 T cell receptor beta chains were sequenced from one sample in a study of OX40 agonist ivuxolimab in advanced cancers. Sequencing was performed with immunoSEQ multiplex PCR; in TCRdb, only in-frame clones are kept and a portion is missing. Of approximately 76,000 clones listed, nearly 95% were seen once; the top ten hold 11%. The sample consisted of CD4+ or CD8+ T cells sorted from blood, taken in a trial of the OX40 agonist ivuxolimab. The source of these receptors is an adult with an advanced solid tumor such as melanoma, head and neck, liver or kidney cancer.

The chain joins TRBV7-9 to TRBJ2-5; 10 bases fit TRBD2. The CDR3 loop spans 15 amino acids. After removal of 0 bases from V and 3 bases from J, the junction contained 1 base not matched to a gene. Germline V gene lookup returns CDR1 SEHNR and CDR2 FQNEAQ (reference sequence). Written as DNA, the CDR3 is TGTGCCAGCAGCTTAGCCGGACTAGCGGAAGAGACCCAGTACTTC. It is translated as CASSLAGLAEETQYF.

A single count supports this clone. The chain has TRBV27 and TRBJ2-1, with D unclear. This CDR3 contains 14 residues. The ends were cut back, 0 bases at V and 4 bases at J, with 7 bases in the middle. The germline gives CDR1 MNHEY, CDR2 SMNVEV (reference sequence). In nucleotides, the CDR3 is TGTGCCAGCAGTTTATCGGGCAGATACAATGAGCAGTTCTTC. Encoded protein: CASSLSGRYNEQFF.

This sequence joins TRBV7-3 and TRBJ2-3; a weak D match, TRBD2 (6 bases). Deletions cut 5 bases from V and 2 bases from J, with 17 bases between. Germline V lookup: CDR1 SGHTA, CDR2 FQGTGA. The CDR3 has 16 amino acids. CDR3 bases: TGTGCCAGCAGCCCTACCGGCGGGACGGCCACAGATACGCAGTATTTT. Residues: CASSPTGGTATDTQYF.

This chain uses TRBV27 with TRBJ2-2; D gene unclear. V shed 2 bases and J shed 0 bases, with 7 bases lying between them. Looked up from germline, CDR1 is MNHEY and CDR2 is SMNVEV (reference sequence). The CDR3 is 15 amino acids. CDR3: CASSLALANTGELFF. As DNA, the CDR3 is TGTGCCAGCAGTTTAGCCCTAGCGAACACCGGGGAGCTGTTTTTT.

This chain links TRBV28 with TRBJ2-3, with 7 nucleotides matching TRBD2. The CDR3 spans 14 residues. Germline-derived CDR1 and CDR2 are MDHEN and SYDVKM. The trim removed 6 bases at V and 1 base at J, leaving 4 bases unmatched. The CDR3 sequence is CASSQRDGTDTQYF. The CDR3 DNA sequence: TGTGCCAGCAGCCAGCGGGACGGCACAGATACGCAGTATTTT.

V gene TRBV9 combines with J gene TRBJ2-7, with 8 positions matching TRBD2. Per germline, CDR1 SGDLS and CDR2 YYNGEE. This CDR3 is built from 15 residues. With V trimmed by 2 bases and J by 2 bases, 6 bases remained unmatched. The DNA for the CDR3 is TGTGCCAGCAGCGTCGCAGCGGGAGCCCCCTACGAGCAGTACTTC. Protein product: CASSVAAGAPYEQYF.

The rearrangement links TRBV6-5 to TRBJ2-1; 8 bases align to TRBD2. CDR1 is MNHEY, CDR2 SVGAGI, per germline. V lost 4 bases and J lost 4; bases outside the gene matches: 3. This CDR3 region has 14 residues. The CDR3 DNA follows: TGTGCCAGCAGTTTTAGCGGGACATACAATGAGCAGTTCTTC. It is translated as CASSFSGTYNEQFF.

The rearrangement links TRBV27 to TRBJ2-1, with D possibly being TRBD2 (5 bases). CDR1 MNHEY and CDR2 SMNVEV come from the germline V gene (reference sequence). The CDR3 sequence is 12 residues long. CDR3 loop: CATGYTYNEQFF. CDR3 nucleotides: TGTGCTACGGGGTATACCTACAATGAGCAGTTCTTC.

The chain links TRBV20-1 to TRBJ2-3, with TRBD2 identical over 8 bases. The CDR3 covers 10 residues. Looked up from germline, CDR1 is DFQATT and CDR2 is SNEGSKA (reference sequence). Trimming took 5 bases from V and 9 from J; bases not matched to a gene: 1. The CDR3 spells CSAGLATQYF. The CDR3, as DNA: TGCAGTGCTGGACTAGCAACGCAGTATTTT.

The DNA of the CDR3 is TGTGCCAGCAGCGTAGGGGGGGTCATAGGGGACTATGGCTACACCTTC. Translation: CASSVGGVIGDYGYTF. V usage is TRBV9 and J usage is TRBJ1-2; D is possibly TRBD1 (5 bases). In germline, CDR1 is SGDLS, CDR2 YYNGEE. Trimming shortened V by 0 bases and J by 3 bases, and 15 bases separated the two germline ends. This CDR3 is 16 amino acids long. The full variable domain, with the rest looked up from reference TRBV9 and TRBJ1-2, is DSGVTQTPKHLITATGQRVTLRCSPRSGDLSVYWYQQSLDQGLQFLIQYYNGEERAKGNILERFSAQQFPDLHSELNLSSLELGDSALYFCASSVGGVIGDYGYTFGSGTRLTVV.

This chain links TRBV12-2 with TRBJ2-7; the table's D call of TRBD1 was not tested on the DNA. TRBV12-2 is designated a pseudogene. The CDR3 extends over 16 amino acids. CDR3: CARGTKPFPSSYEQYF. CDR3 in DNA: TGTGCAAGGGGGACAAAGCCTTTCCCTAGCTCCTACGAGCAGTACTTC.

This clone occurred once. The rearrangement uses TRBV11-3 and TRBJ2-7; 7 nucleotides align to TRBD2. Germline-derived CDR1 and CDR2 are SGHNT and YENEEA. V trimming: 5 bases; J trimming: 2 bases; junction bases outside the gene matches: 3. The CDR3 is 13 amino acids. CDR3 coding DNA: TGTGCCAGCAGCCCCGGACTAGCCTACGAGCAGTACTTC. Protein sequence: CASSPGLAYEQYF.

The V call is TRBV4-3, the J call TRBJ2-1; 10 bases are shared with TRBD2. Germline V gene data show CDR1 as LGHNA and CDR2 as YSLEER. V was pared by 3 bases and J by 0 bases, with 2 bases of the junction left unmatched. The CDR3 extends over 16 amino acids. CDR3 protein: CASSQSGRASYNEQFF. The CDR3 DNA is TGCGCCAGCAGCCAGAGCGGGAGGGCCTCCTACAATGAGCAGTTCTTC.

J is TRBJ2-1 and V is TRBV29-1; the match to TRBD2 covers 14 bases. The ends lost 3 bases at V and 7 bases at J; junction bases unmatched: 5. This CDR3 has 15 amino acids. Germline V CDR1 and CDR2: SQVTM, ANQGSEA. The CDR3 loop is CSVDGLAGGGNEQFF. The CDR3 DNA follows: TGCAGCGTTGATGGACTAGCGGGAGGAGGTAATGAGCAGTTCTTC.

The gene calls are TRBV4-1 and TRBJ2-7, with 9 bases identical to TRBD1. Germline assignment: CDR1 MGHRA and CDR2 YSYEKL. This CDR3 region has 15 residues. V shed 3 bases, J shed 4 bases, and the junction held 7 bases outside the gene matches. The CDR3 coding sequence is TGCGCCAGCAGCCATACCCACAGGGGGCAGTACGAGCAGTACTTC. Translating it yields CASSHTHRGQYEQYF.

The J gene is TRBJ1-1, the V gene TRBV18; D unclear. V lost 2 bases, J lost 0 bases, and 10 bases lay in between. The CDR3 is 15 residues long. Germline values: CDR1 KGHSH, CDR2 LQKENI. The CDR3 protein is CASSPRTVMNTEAFF. Here the CDR3 DNA reads TGTGCCAGCTCACCAAGGACCGTCATGAACACTGAAGCTTTCTTT.

The V gene is TRBV7-9, the J gene TRBJ2-1; no definite D call. Trimming left V 1 base short and J 8 bases short, with 6 bases between. Germline CDR1 and CDR2: SEHNR and FQNEAQ (reference sequence). The CDR3 runs to 12 residues. The CDR3 coding sequence is TGTGCCAGCAGCTTAGTTTCATATGAGCAGTTCTTC. Amino acids: CASSLVSYEQFF.

This chain links TRBV9 with TRBJ2-2; tentatively, D is TRBD2 (5 bases). From germline, CDR1 is SGDLS and CDR2 YYNGEE. This CDR3 has 13 amino acids. Between the trimmed V and J ends, which lost 5 bases and 7 bases, there was a span of 12 bases. Here the CDR3 reads CASRQRIDGELFF. In DNA, the CDR3 is TGTGCCAGCAGACAGCGGATTGACGGGGAGCTGTTTTTT.

As regards this clone: At one boundary the junction diverges from the germline segment, which might be a read error. The rearrangement uses TRBV18 and TRBJ2-5; D remains unclear. Germline V gene sequence: CDR1 KGHSH, CDR2 LQKENI. The CDR3 sequence is 13 residues long. The CDR3 nucleotides are TGTGCCAGCTCACAGTCCTACATAGAAGATTCTAACTTC. Translated, it gives CASSQSYIEDSNF.

The J gene is TRBJ2-7, the V gene TRBV11-3; perhaps TRBD2 as D (6 bases). V was shortened by 6 bases and J by 3 bases, with 9 bases between the two germline ends. The CDR3 sequence is 12 residues long. Germline V gene lookup returns CDR1 SGHNT and CDR2 YENEEA. The DNA for the CDR3 is TGTGCCAGCAGTGACGGGGGCTACGAGCAGTACTTC. Translation gives CASSDGGYEQYF.

The V gene is TRBV10-2, the J gene TRBJ1-2; 7 bases match TRBD1. The CDR3 loop spans 15 amino acids. CDR1 and CDR2 from the germline V gene are WSHSY and SAAADI. The V gene end was trimmed by 3 bases and the J gene end by 1 base; junction bases not matched to a gene: 5. The DNA for the CDR3 is TGCGCCAGCAGTGAAGGGACAGCATTTAACTATGGCTACACCTTC. As protein: CASSEGTAFNYGYTF.

The chain links TRBV15 to TRBJ2-1; the D gene is possibly TRBD1 (6 bases). V lost 3 bases to trimming and J lost 5 bases, with 8 bases between them. CDR1 and CDR2 from the germline V gene are LNHNV and YYDKDF (reference sequence). This CDR3 is built from 13 residues. This CDR3 reads CATSRTGHNEQFF. The DNA for the CDR3 is TGTGCCACCAGCAGGACAGGCCACAATGAGCAGTTCTTC.

In its sample, this clone was seen a few times. V and J are TRBV27 and TRBJ2-7, with 8 positions matching TRBD2. With V trimmed by 3 bases and J by 7 bases, 14 bases remained unmatched. Germline V gene data show CDR1 as MNHEY and CDR2 as SMNVEV (reference sequence). The CDR3 sequence is 16 residues long. As DNA, the CDR3 is TGTGCCAGCAGTTTCGGGGGCGGGGACGGGAGGGGAGAGCAGTACTTC. Translating it yields CASSFGGGDGRGEQYF.

The chain carries TRBV6-5 and TRBJ2-5; tentative D call: TRBD1 (5 bases). Trimming took 2 bases from V and 1 from J, leaving 8 bases between them. CDR3 size: 14 residues. Germline V gene lookup returns CDR1 MNHEY and CDR2 SVGAGI. CDR3 bases: TGTGCCAGCAGTTACGGGCAGGGCCAAGAGACCCAGTACTTC. Amino acids: CASSYGQGQETQYF.

This clone has only a few counts. J is TRBJ2-3 and V is TRBV9, with a tentative D call TRBD2 (5 bases). Germline CDR1 SGDLS, CDR2 YYNGEE. The CDR3 is 15 amino acids. V lost 0 bases and J lost 2, with 10 bases in between. DNA for the CDR3: TGTGCCAGCAGCGTAGGCGGAGGCTACACAGATACGCAGTATTTT. Encoded protein: CASSVGGGYTDTQYF. The variable domain in full, completed from reference TRBV9 and TRBJ2-3, reads DSGVTQTPKHLITATGQRVTLRCSPRSGDLSVYWYQQSLDQGLQFLIQYYNGEERAKGNILERFSAQQFPDLHSELNLSSLELGDSALYFCASSVGGGYTDTQYFGPGTRLTVL.

This rearrangement joins TRBV2 to TRBJ2-5, with a weak D call TRBD2 (6 bases). The CDR3 has 20 residues. In germline, CDR1 is SNHLY, CDR2 FYNNEI. The V gene lost 2 bases and the J gene lost 5 bases, with 30 bases spanning the gap. CDR3 nucleotide sequence: TGTGCCAGCAGTGAATTGAAGGGCATGTCGGGAGATCTGACGGGCGAGACCCAGTACTTC. Protein sequence: CASSELKGMSGDLTGETQYF.

The chain combines TRBV28 with TRBJ1-3, with D hard to call. The CDR3 sequence is 16 residues long. V gave up 3 bases and J gave up 0 bases, with 12 bases separating them. In germline, CDR1 is MDHEN, CDR2 SYDVKM. CDR3 sequence: CASSFPAGVSGNTIYF. The CDR3 DNA reads TGTGCCAGCAGTTTCCCTGCCGGGGTCTCTGGAAACACCATATATTTT.